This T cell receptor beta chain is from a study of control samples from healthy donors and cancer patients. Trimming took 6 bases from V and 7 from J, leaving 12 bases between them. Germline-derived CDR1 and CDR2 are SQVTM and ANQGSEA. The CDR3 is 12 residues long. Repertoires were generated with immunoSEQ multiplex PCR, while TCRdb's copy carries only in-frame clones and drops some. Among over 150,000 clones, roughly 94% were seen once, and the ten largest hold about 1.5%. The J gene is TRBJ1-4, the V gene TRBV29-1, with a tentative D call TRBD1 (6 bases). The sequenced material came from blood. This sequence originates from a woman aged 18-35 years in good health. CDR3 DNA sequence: TGCAGCGTCTTACAGGGACGTGAAAAACTGTTTTTT. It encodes CSVLQGREKLFF. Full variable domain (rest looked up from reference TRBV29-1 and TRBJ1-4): SAVISQKPSRDICQRGTSLTIQCQVDSQVTMMFWYRQQPGQSLTLIATANQGSEATYESGFVIDKFPISRPNLTFSTLTVSNMSPEDSSIYLCSVLQGREKLFFGSGTQLSVL.